This T cell receptor (beta chain) was retrieved from a study of blood T cell repertoires in COVID-19. Study background: Researchers got acute and convalescent COVID-19 samples from the United States, Italy and Spain. T cells, B-cell-depleted T cells, or PBMCs supplied cDNA or gDNA.

As originally analysed: Scientists estimated how many nucleated cells there were by amplifying reference gene primers. Profiled with immunoSEQ multiplex PCR; TCRdb holds only in-frame clones, not every one. The DNA was the basis for D and trimming; V, J and clone size are from that table. This sample has about 240,000 clones, with approximately 86% found just once. This CDR3 spans 16 amino acids. The germline V gene encodes CDR1 SEHNR and CDR2 FQNEAQ (reference sequence). After removal of 5 bases from V and 10 bases from J, the junction contained 10 bases not matched to a gene. The V gene is TRBV7-9, the J gene TRBJ2-1; 14 bases align to TRBD2. The receptor was derived from a woman aged 55-70 years with active or convalescent COVID-19. What was sequenced was peripheral blood. The CDR3 reads CASSPSGTSGSREQFF. The CDR3 DNA follows: TGTGCCAGCAGCCCGTCCGGGACTAGCGGGAGCCGCGAGCAGTTCTTC.